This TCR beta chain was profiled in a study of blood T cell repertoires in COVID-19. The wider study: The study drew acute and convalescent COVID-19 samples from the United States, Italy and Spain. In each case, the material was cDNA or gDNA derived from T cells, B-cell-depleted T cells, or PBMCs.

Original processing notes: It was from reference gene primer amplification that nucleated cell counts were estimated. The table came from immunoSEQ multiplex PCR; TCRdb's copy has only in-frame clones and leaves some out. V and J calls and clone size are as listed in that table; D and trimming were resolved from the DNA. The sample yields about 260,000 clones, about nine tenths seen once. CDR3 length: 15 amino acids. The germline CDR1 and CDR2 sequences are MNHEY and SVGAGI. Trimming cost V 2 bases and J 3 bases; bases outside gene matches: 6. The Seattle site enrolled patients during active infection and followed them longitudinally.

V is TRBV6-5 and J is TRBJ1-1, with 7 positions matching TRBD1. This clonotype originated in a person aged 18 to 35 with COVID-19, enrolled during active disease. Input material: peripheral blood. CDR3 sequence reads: CASSYLVTGDTEAFF. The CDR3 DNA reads TGTGCCAGCAGTTACCTAGTTACAGGGGACACTGAAGCTTTCTTT.